The 14 T cell receptor beta chains below were found in one sample sequenced in a study of tumor and adjacent non-tumor tissue in lung cancer. No cell sorting was done before RNA was extracted from the tissue. The library came from three nested PCR rounds adapted from ARM-PCR protocols. TCRdb called the multiplex PCR reads again in MiXCR, with one record for every CDR3 protein. In the table there are 200,000 to 250,000 distinct CDR3 sequences, roughly 70% of which are singletons. The sequenced material came from lung tumor tissue. The receptors stem from a man aged 60-69 years with non-small cell lung cancer.

Remarks on this clonotype: The conserved final phenylalanine or tryptophan is absent from the CDR3, which likely points to a read error. The V call is TRBV11-2, the J call TRBJ2-5, with D possibly being TRBD1 (6 bases). Looked up from germline, CDR1 is SGHAT and CDR2 is FQNNGV. The CDR3 spans 13 residues. CDR3 sequence reads: CAISSAGEETQYY. Here the CDR3 DNA reads TGTGCCATCAGCTCTGCAGGGGAAGAGACCCAGTACTAC.

On this clonotype itself: This may be a read error: a much more frequent sequence differs by one nucleotide. The rearrangement links TRBV28 to TRBJ2-7, with D perhaps TRBD2 (6 bases). The length of the CDR3 is 13 residues. Looked up from germline, CDR1 is MDHEN and CDR2 is SYDVKM. CDR3 bases: TGTGACACCCACCTAGGGACTTCCTACGAGCAGTACTTC. Translated, it gives CDTHLGTSYEQYF.

The rearrangement links TRBV20-1 to TRBJ2-2, with D maybe TRBD2 (5 bases). The V gene's germline CDR1 is DFQATT and CDR2 SNEGSKA (reference sequence). The CDR3 is made up of 15 amino acids. The V gene lost 2 bases and the J gene lost 7 bases, with 17 bases spanning the gap. CDR3 sequence reads: CSARLASRSVGELFF. The CDR3 DNA follows: TGCAGTGCTAGATTGGCTAGCAGGAGTGTCGGGGAGCTGTTTTTT.

This clonotype is a singleton in its sample. An end of the junction does not agree with germline; a read error may underlie this. The chain employs TRBV11-1 and TRBJ2-2; a weak D match, TRBD1 (6 bases). Looked up from germline, CDR1 is SGHAT and CDR2 is FQDESV (reference sequence). The CDR3 runs 14 residues. The CDR3 coding sequence is TGTGCCAGCAGCTTTAGTCGGGACACCGGGGAACTGTTTTTT. Encoded protein: CASSFSRDTGELFF.

On this clonotype: One junction end disagrees with the germline gene, perhaps due to a read error. The chain links TRBV11-1 to TRBJ2-1; D is unresolved. CDR3 length: 11 amino acids. Germline assignment: CDR1 SGHAT and CDR2 FQDESV (reference sequence). This CDR3 is CAISFASEQFF. The CDR3 DNA follows: TGTGCCATCAGCTTTGCAAGTGAGCAGTTCTTC.

On this clonotype: A much larger clonotype is one base distant, so this may be a read error. The chain carries TRBV6-6 and TRBJ2-7, with D perhaps TRBD2 (6 bases). The germline V gene encodes CDR1 MNHNY and CDR2 SVGAGI (reference sequence). The CDR3 loop spans 14 amino acids. This chain's CDR3 is CASSYRRGPYEQNF. CDR3 DNA: TGTGCCAGCAGTTACCGGCGGGGACCCTACGAGCAGAACTTC.

In the case of this clonotype: Relative to the germline gene, one junction end is altered; a read error may explain this. This sequence joins TRBV19 and TRBJ2-1; D might be TRBD2 (6 bases). Germline CDR1 is LNHDA and CDR2 is SQIVND (reference sequence). The CDR3 loop spans 15 amino acids. CDR3 residues: CASSPRDFTYNEQFF. The DNA for the CDR3 is TGTGCCAGTAGCCCCCGGGACTTTACTTACAATGAGCAATTCTTC.

As regards this clonotype: Germline and junction disagree at one end, which may indicate a read error. The chain is built from TRBV6-5 and TRBJ1-5, with TRBD1 matching 7 bases. The CDR3 contains 14 residues. The V gene's germline CDR1 is MNHEY and CDR2 SVGAGI. CDR3 amino acids: CASGRQGGHKPHHF. CDR3 sequence (DNA): TGTGCCAGCGGAAGACAGGGCGGCCATAAGCCCCATCATTTT.

About this clonotype itself: One junction end disagrees with the germline gene, perhaps due to a read error. The chain joins TRBV11-2 to TRBJ1-2; D not certain. From germline, CDR1 is SGHAT and CDR2 FQNNGV. The length of the CDR3 is 15 residues. CDR3: CASSLMMRNYYGCTF. For the CDR3, the DNA is TGTGCCAGCAGCTTAATGATGAGGAATTATTATGGCTGCACCTTC.

The rearrangement links TRBV20-1 to TRBJ2-7, with 7 bases matching TRBD2. V was pared by 8 bases and J by 10 bases, with 14 bases of the junction left unmatched. The CDR3 has 12 residues. Germline lookup yields CDR1 DFQATT and CDR2 SNEGSKA (reference sequence). The CDR3 sequence: CSTLPDEGLQYF. Written as DNA, the CDR3 is TGCAGTACTCTTCCTGACGAGGGACTACAGTACTTC.

This chain joins TRBV6-6 and TRBJ2-5, with TRBD1 as a possible D gene (7 bases). Germline CDR1 and CDR2: MNHNY and SVGAGI (reference sequence). Trimming cost V 7 bases and J 8 bases, with 23 bases left between them. The CDR3 runs 15 residues. The CDR3: CASKQGGAGQVTQYF. DNA of the CDR3: TGTGCCAGCAAGCAAGGGGGCGCGGGGCAAGTAACCCAGTACTTC.

Of note for this clonotype: This may arise from a read error, as a much more abundant clone is one base away. No conserved phenylalanine or tryptophan is present at the end of the CDR3, so a read error is the likely explanation. This chain connects TRBV20-1 to TRBJ2-3; D ambiguous. The germline gives CDR1 DFQATT, CDR2 SNEGSKA (reference sequence). The CDR3 has 11 residues. The V end lost 7 bases, the J end lost 0 bases, and 5 bases lay between the germline ends. In DNA, the CDR3 is TGCAGTGGTGAGAGCACAGATACGCAGTATCTT. Residues: CSGESTDTQYL.

Comments on this clonotype: Germline and junction disagree at one end, which may indicate a read error. The chain couples TRBV5-4 to TRBJ1-1; 7 bases match TRBD1. The CDR3 has 14 residues. CDR1 and CDR2 from the germline V gene are SGHNT and YYREEE (reference sequence). The chain's CDR3 is CSSSATGVCAEAFF. The CDR3 DNA is TGTTCCAGCAGCGCTACAGGGGTGTGTGCTGAAGCTTTCTTT.

As for this clonotype: Given the absence of the conserved phenylalanine or tryptophan at the CDR3 end, a read error is likely. The CDR3 coding sequence is TGCAGTGCCATCAACTCCTATAATTCACCCCTCCACTTG. It encodes CSAINSYNSPLHL. The rearrangement links TRBV20-1 to TRBJ1-6; D is undetermined. This CDR3 spans 13 amino acids. With 6 bases removed from V and 0 bases from J, the gap between germline ends came to 6 bases. Germline V gene sequence: CDR1 DFQATT, CDR2 SNEGSKA (reference sequence).